This passage covers 30 T cell receptor beta chains from one sample sequenced in a study of CD8 T cells in ankylosing spondylitis. Study results and limitations: There was a TCR beta motif, made of several highly homologous variants, that appeared characteristic of ankylosing spondylitis blood.

MiXCR was run by TCRdb on the 5' RACE reads, yielding one entry per CDR3 protein. The sample gives 700,000 to 850,000 distinct CDR3 sequences, approximately 12% of which show up once; roughly 0.51% is in the top ten. Their specific antigens are unknown. Sequenced: blood, either unsorted or a sorted T cell fraction (not recorded which). The receptors were sampled from a male donor with ankylosing spondylitis.

This clonotype was seen more than once but under ten times. This chain links TRBV7-2 with TRBJ2-7; 13 bases agree with TRBD2. The germline V gene has CDR1 SGHTA and CDR2 FQGNSA. J gave up 4 bases and V 5 bases, and 8 bases lay outside the gene matches. This CDR3 has 16 residues. The CDR3 spells CASSRTSGGASYEQYF. Here the CDR3 DNA reads TGTGCCAGCAGCAGAACTAGCGGGGGGGCTTCATACGAGCAGTACTTC.

Worth noting for this clonotype: This CDR3 is missing its conserved last phenylalanine or tryptophan, likely due to a read error. The V call is TRBV20-1, the J call TRBJ2-5; the D is unclear. The CDR3 extends over 12 amino acids. V gave up 3 bases and J gave up 1 base, with 6 bases separating them. Germline CDR1 reads DFQATT; CDR2 reads SNEGSKA (reference sequence). CDR3 region: CSASNSQETQYL. The DNA of the CDR3 is TGCAGTGCTAGCAACAGCCAAGAGACCCAGTACCTC.

V usage is TRBV7-8 and J usage is TRBJ2-5; 8 bases fit TRBD1. Germline values: CDR1 SGHVS, CDR2 FQNEAQ. The CDR3 covers 15 residues. Losses at the gene ends were 6 bases for V and 4 bases for J; bases not matched to a gene: 10. The CDR3 DNA follows: TGTGCCAGCAGGACATCGCGGACAGGGCGAGAGACCCAGTACTTC. Translated, it gives CASRTSRTGRETQYF. Combining the CDR3 with reference TRBV7-8 and TRBJ2-5 gives the whole variable domain GAGVSQSPRYKVAKRGQDVALRCDPISGHVSLFWYQQALGQGPEFLTYFQNEAQLDKSGLPSDRFFAERPEGSVSTLKIQRTQQEDSAVYLCASRTSRTGRETQYFGPGTRLLVL.

A few counts support this clonotype. V is TRBV2 and J is TRBJ2-7; 7 bases are a match to TRBD2. V shed 4 bases, J shed 3 bases, and the junction held 3 bases outside the gene matches. CDR3 length: 13 residues. CDR1 and CDR2 from the germline V gene are SNHLY and FYNNEI. The CDR3: CASSVSGIYEQYF. The CDR3 nucleotides are TGTGCCAGCAGTGTAAGCGGGATCTACGAGCAGTACTTC.

Only a few counts were recorded for this clonotype. The chain couples TRBV10-3 to TRBJ1-2; D uncertain. Germline lookup yields CDR1 ENHRY and CDR2 SYGVKD. The V gene lost 2 bases and the J gene lost 4 bases, with 5 bases spanning the gap. This CDR3 has 12 amino acids. The DNA for the CDR3 is TGTGCCATCAGTGAGGGCTCCTATGGCTACACCTTC. Its protein is CAISEGSYGYTF.

The rearrangement links TRBV5-1 to TRBJ2-1, with TRBD2 matching 9 bases. The V gene's germline CDR1 is SGHRS and CDR2 YFSETQ. There are 17 residues in the CDR3. V lost 0 bases and J lost 7; bases outside the gene matches: 11. The CDR3 nucleotides are TGCGCCAGCAGCTTGGCCGGGCCAGCGGGAGGACCAAATGAGCAGTTCTTC. The encoded protein is CASSLAGPAGGPNEQFF.

This clonotype was detected only once. This rearrangement joins TRBV28 to TRBJ2-3; the D gene is possibly TRBD2 (5 bases). The CDR3 totals 14 residues. Germline values: CDR1 MDHEN, CDR2 SYDVKM. Trimming pared 3 bases from V and 2 bases from J, leaving 9 bases between. In DNA, the CDR3 is TGTGCCAGCAGTTTTCAGAGGGTCACAGATACGCAGTATTTT. Protein product: CASSFQRVTDTQYF.

This clonotype was found a few times. This rearrangement joins TRBV4-2 to TRBJ2-7; 7 nucleotides line up with TRBD2. The germline gives CDR1 LGHNA, CDR2 YNFKEQ. The CDR3 is 17 residues long. The V segment lost 5 bases and the J segment 4 bases; nucleotides outside the gene matches: 17. This CDR3 is CASSKALVTSDLYEQYF. CDR3 sequence (DNA): TGTGCCAGCAGCAAAGCTTTAGTCACTAGCGACTTATACGAGCAGTACTTC.

The CDR3 nucleotides read TGTGCCAGCAGCTTGAACTCCGGGACAGGGGGTTGGTGGAGCCAACAAGAGACCCAGTACTTC. This gives the protein CASSLNSGTGGWWSQQETQYF. V usage is TRBV7-3 and J usage is TRBJ2-5; TRBD1 matches 11 bases. Germline lookup yields CDR1 SGHTA and CDR2 FQGTGA. V shed 3 bases, J shed 2 bases, and the junction held 20 bases outside the gene matches. This CDR3 has 21 amino acids.

V gene TRBV5-1 combines with J gene TRBJ2-3; D perhaps matches TRBD1 (5 bases). V was clipped by 1 base and J by 5 bases, with 14 bases between them. Looked up from germline, CDR1 is SGHRS and CDR2 is YFSETQ. This CDR3 spans 15 amino acids. This CDR3 is CASSLHTVQGDTQYF. The DNA of the CDR3 is TGCGCCAGCAGCTTGCATACGGTTCAGGGAGATACGCAGTATTTT.

In its sample, this clonotype was seen a few times. CDR3 nucleotides: TGTGCCAGCAGCTTGGAAACCTCACCCCTCCACTTT. This sequence encodes CASSLETSPLHF. The chain joins TRBV11-2 to TRBJ1-6; no reliable D call. The CDR3 runs to 12 residues. V was clipped by 3 bases and J by 10 bases, with 7 bases between them. Germline lookup yields CDR1 SGHAT and CDR2 FQNNGV.

This clonotype was seen a handful of times. The CDR3 sequence is CAISGGTTLYNEQFF. The CDR3 DNA follows: TGTGCCATCAGTGGCGGGACTACCCTCTACAATGAGCAGTTCTTC. V usage is TRBV10-3 and J usage is TRBJ2-1, with 7 bases that match TRBD2. The CDR3 consists of 15 residues. Germline CDR1 and CDR2: ENHRY and SYGVKD. Unmatched junction bases numbered 6, after V lost 4 bases and J lost 3 bases.

This clonotype was recorded a few times. The rearrangement links TRBV5-1 to TRBJ2-1; D gene uncertain. Germline CDR1 and CDR2: SGHRS and YFSETQ. The CDR3 sequence is 13 residues long. The V end lost 4 bases, the J end lost 5 bases, and 10 bases lay between the germline ends. Here the CDR3 reads CASSPSTHNEQFF. The CDR3 coding sequence is TGCGCCAGCAGCCCCAGCACCCACAATGAGCAGTTCTTC.

This clonotype turned up a few times. This rearrangement joins TRBV20-1 to TRBJ2-1, with 12 bases fitting TRBD2. This CDR3 has 13 amino acids. The junction had 1 base not matched to a gene; V was cut back by 1 base and J by 9 bases. Germline V gives CDR1 DFQATT, CDR2 SNEGSKA (reference sequence). CDR3 in amino acids: CSARGLAGVEQFF. In DNA, the CDR3 is TGCAGTGCTAGAGGACTAGCGGGAGTTGAGCAGTTCTTC.

This clonotype was seen many times. The chain employs TRBV6-1 and TRBJ1-2; the match to TRBD1 covers 7 bases. Germline CDR1 and CDR2: MNHNS and SASEGT. CDR3 length: 15 residues. V gave up 5 bases and J gave up 0 bases; unmatched junction bases: 6. Here the CDR3 DNA reads TGTGCCAGCAGTAGACAGGGCCGAGCTAACTATGGCTACACCTTC. This codes for CASSRQGRANYGYTF.

This clonotype was seen a handful of times. The rearrangement joins TRBV27 to TRBJ2-7; 9 nucleotides agree with TRBD1. Germline CDR1 is MNHEY and CDR2 is SMNVEV (reference sequence). Trimming cost V 5 bases and J 1 base; bases outside gene matches: 9. CDR3 length: 16 amino acids. The CDR3 DNA sequence: TGTGCCAGCAGTCCCGGATGGGGACAGGGATCCTACGAGCAGTACTTC. Protein: CASSPGWGQGSYEQYF.

The J gene is TRBJ1-3, the V gene TRBV24-1, with a possible D match to TRBD1 (6 bases). V was shortened by 7 bases and J by 0 bases, with 15 bases between the two germline ends. CDR1 is KGHDR and CDR2 is SFDVKD in the germline V gene. The CDR3 spans 16 residues. The CDR3 sequence: CATRKHRAISGNTIYF. In DNA, the CDR3 is TGTGCCACCAGGAAACACAGGGCAATCTCTGGAAACACCATATATTTT.

This clonotype has a count of ten or more. The J gene is TRBJ2-1, the V gene TRBV20-1, with D unclear. CDR3 length: 12 residues. Germline V gene lookup returns CDR1 DFQATT and CDR2 SNEGSKA (reference sequence). Trimming removed 1 base at V and 9 bases at J, with 10 bases between. CDR3 sequence (DNA): TGCAGTGCTAGAGTTCTCAGCAGTGAGCAGTTCTTC. This codes for CSARVLSSEQFF.

The J gene is TRBJ2-1, the V gene TRBV5-1, with TRBD2 identical over 9 bases. Germline CDR1 reads SGHRS; CDR2 reads YFSETQ. V lost 4 bases, J lost 4 bases, and 9 bases stayed unmatched. The CDR3 extends over 16 amino acids. The CDR3 protein is CASSPPLAGTYNEQFF. DNA of the CDR3: TGCGCCAGCAGCCCCCCTCTAGCGGGGACTTACAATGAGCAGTTCTTC.

This chain uses TRBV4-1 with TRBJ1-3, with 8 nucleotides matching TRBD1. Looked up from germline, CDR1 is MGHRA and CDR2 is YSYEKL. Germline trimming cut 0 bases from V and 0 bases from J; bases unmatched to any gene: 16. The length of the CDR3 is 21 residues. The CDR3 DNA is TGCGCCAGCAGCCAAGAGATACCGCTTTACAGGGGGGATCGCTCTGGAAACACCATATATTTT. Protein product: CASSQEIPLYRGDRSGNTIYF.

This clonotype appeared a few times. The chain recombines TRBV5-1 with TRBJ2-1, with 8 bases that match TRBD1. Germline V gene data show CDR1 as SGHRS and CDR2 as YFSETQ. The J segment lost 6 bases and the V segment lost 0 bases, leaving 5 bases of the junction unmatched. The CDR3 has 15 amino acids. The CDR3: CASSLVPGQGNEQFF. CDR3 DNA sequence: TGCGCCAGCAGCTTGGTACCTGGACAGGGCAATGAGCAGTTCTTC.

V usage is TRBV6-1 and J usage is TRBJ1-6; 9 bases match TRBD1. V lost 5 bases and J lost 10; bases outside the gene matches: 6. The CDR3 length is 14 residues. The germline gives CDR1 MNHNS, CDR2 SASEGT. The CDR3 region is CASSIWTGASPLHF. CDR3 in DNA: TGTGCCAGCAGTATCTGGACAGGGGCCTCACCCCTCCACTTT.

The genes are TRBV27 and TRBJ2-7; TRBD1 matches 9 bases. V shed 2 bases and J 6 bases; nucleotides not matched to a gene: 8. This CDR3 is built from 15 residues. In germline, CDR1 is MNHEY, CDR2 SMNVEV (reference sequence). CDR3 region: CASSLGGTGYREQYF. CDR3 DNA: TGTGCCAGCAGTTTAGGCGGGACAGGGTATCGCGAGCAGTACTTC.

The V and J genes are TRBV7-4 and TRBJ1-4; D call uncertain. Deletions cut 5 bases from V and 10 bases from J, with 14 bases between. The CDR3 has 13 amino acids. Germline lookup yields CDR1 SGHVT and CDR2 SQSDAQ. CDR3 nucleotides: TGTGCCAGCAGCGCCCCCCGGGGTGGAAAACTGTTTTTT. It translates to CASSAPRGGKLFF.

This chain links TRBV19 with TRBJ2-5; possible D gene TRBD2, 5 bases. CDR3 length: 15 amino acids. V was shortened by 5 bases and J by 2 bases, with 15 bases between the two germline ends. The germline gives CDR1 LNHDA, CDR2 SQIVND (reference sequence). CDR3 DNA sequence: TGTGCCAGTAGTCCAAAGGGCACGGGGCAAGAGACCCAGTACTTC. It translates to CASSPKGTGQETQYF. Combining the CDR3 with reference TRBV19 and TRBJ2-5 gives the whole variable domain DGGITQSPKYLFRKEGQNVTLSCEQNLNHDAMYWYRQDPGQGLRLIYYSQIVNDFQKGDIAEGYSVSREKKESFPLTVTSAQKNPTAFYLCASSPKGTGQETQYFGPGTRLLVL.

The rearrangement links TRBV7-9 to TRBJ2-1, with 12 bases aligning to TRBD2. With 1 base clipped from V and 7 bases from J, the junction kept 8 bases outside the gene matches. CDR1 is SEHNR, CDR2 FQNEAQ, per germline (reference sequence). The CDR3 is 17 residues long. The CDR3 region is CASSLDGKLAGGNEQFF. The CDR3 DNA reads as TGTGCCAGCAGCTTAGATGGTAAACTAGCGGGAGGTAATGAGCAGTTCTTC.

This clonotype was picked up a small number of times. The rearrangement uses TRBV10-3 and TRBJ2-3; the D is unclear. Germline V CDR1 and CDR2: ENHRY, SYGVKD. The V end was cut by 10 bases, the J end by 3 bases, with 23 bases between. The length of the CDR3 is 16 residues. CDR3 sequence: CATSPTVGVPTDTQYF. CDR3 coding DNA: TGTGCCACCTCGCCAACAGTTGGTGTCCCGACAGATACGCAGTATTTT.

The chain recombines TRBV30 with TRBJ1-4; D uncertain. V lost 3 bases and J 5 bases, leaving 16 bases between the germline ends. CDR3 size: 15 residues. Germline assignment: CDR1 GTSNPN and CDR2 SVGIG (reference sequence). Here the CDR3 reads CAWRKGGQTNEKLFF. In DNA form, the CDR3 reads TGTGCCTGGAGGAAAGGCGGGCAGACAAATGAAAAACTGTTTTTT.

The sample holds a few counts of this clonotype. This sequence joins TRBV5-1 and TRBJ2-3, with a tentative D call TRBD1 (5 bases). Germline CDR1 and CDR2: SGHRS and YFSETQ. The germline V and J ends were trimmed by 5 bases and 2 bases, with 15 bases remaining between them. This CDR3 comprises 15 residues. CDR3 sequence: CASRSTGLFTDTQYF. The CDR3 region has the DNA TGCGCCAGCAGATCTACAGGCTTGTTCACAGATACGCAGTATTTT.

This clonotype came up many times. V gene TRBV4-3 combines with J gene TRBJ1-1, with D maybe TRBD1 (5 bases). Trimming pared 0 bases from V and 3 bases from J, leaving 11 bases between. The CDR3 length is 15 residues. Germline CDR1 is LGHNA and CDR2 is YSLEER. CDR3 in DNA: TGCGCCAGCAGCCAAGAGGGGCAGGGCGACACTGAAGCTTTCTTT. This sequence encodes CASSQEGQGDTEAFF.